The T cell receptor (beta chain) under discussion was sequenced for a study of OX40 agonist ivuxolimab in advanced cancers. Regarding this clone: Its antigen is not identified.

Study-level results: Clonal expansion was among the lowest in partial responders at 0.1-3.0 mg/kg, especially CD8+. Expanded clones belonging to CD8+ T cells outnumbered, on average, those of CD4+.

Sequencing used immunoSEQ multiplex PCR; TCRdb keeps in-frame clones, though not all of them. The sample shows 36,000 or so clones, 65% to 85% of them seen only once. The receptor's source is an adult with an advanced solid tumor such as melanoma, head and neck, liver or kidney cancer. The specimen comprised CD4+ or CD8+ T cells sorted from blood, sampled in a trial of the OX40 agonist ivuxolimab.

This chain's CDR3 is CASSLVQGSYNEQFF. The DNA for the CDR3 is TGTGCCAGCAGCTTAGTACAGGGGTCCTACAATGAGCAGTTCTTC. V gene TRBV11-2 combines with J gene TRBJ2-1; TRBD1 agrees at 7 bases. Germline V lookup: CDR1 SGHAT, CDR2 FQNNGV. The CDR3 sequence is 15 residues long. The ends lost 1 base at V and 1 base at J; junction bases unmatched: 1.